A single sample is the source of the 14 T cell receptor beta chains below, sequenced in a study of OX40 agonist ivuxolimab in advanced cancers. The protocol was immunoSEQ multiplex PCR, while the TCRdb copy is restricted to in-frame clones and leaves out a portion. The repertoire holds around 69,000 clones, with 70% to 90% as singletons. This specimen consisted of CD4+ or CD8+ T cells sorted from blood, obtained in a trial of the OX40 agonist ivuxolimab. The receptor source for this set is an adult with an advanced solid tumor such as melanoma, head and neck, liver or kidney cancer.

The CDR3 nucleotides read TGTGCCAGCAGTGAATGGGGTGAAGCTTTCTTT. This encodes CASSEWGEAFF. This chain connects TRBV6-1 to TRBJ1-1; D uncertain. Trimming removed 2 bases at V and 7 bases at J, with 5 bases between. This CDR3 has 11 amino acids. The V gene's germline CDR1 is MNHNS and CDR2 SASEGT.

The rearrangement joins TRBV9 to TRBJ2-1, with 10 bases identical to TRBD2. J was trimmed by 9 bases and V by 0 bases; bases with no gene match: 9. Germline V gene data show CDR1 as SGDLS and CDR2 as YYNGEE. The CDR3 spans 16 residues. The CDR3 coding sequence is TGTGCCAGCAGCGTAGTAGGAGCGGGAGGGCTGTTTGAGCAGTTCTTC. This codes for CASSVVGAGGLFEQFF.

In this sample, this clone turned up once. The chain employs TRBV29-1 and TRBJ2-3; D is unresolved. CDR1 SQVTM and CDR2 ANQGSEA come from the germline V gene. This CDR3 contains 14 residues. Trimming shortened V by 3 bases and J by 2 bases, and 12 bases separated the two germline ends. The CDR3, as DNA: TGCAGCGTTGATGGTCAGAGGACCACAGATACGCAGTATTTT. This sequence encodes CSVDGQRTTDTQYF.

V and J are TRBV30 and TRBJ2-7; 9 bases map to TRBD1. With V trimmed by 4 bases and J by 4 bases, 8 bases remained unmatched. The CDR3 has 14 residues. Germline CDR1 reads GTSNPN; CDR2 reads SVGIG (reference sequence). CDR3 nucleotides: TGTGCCTGGAACACAGGGGGCGATCCTTACGAGCAGTACTTC. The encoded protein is CAWNTGGDPYEQYF.

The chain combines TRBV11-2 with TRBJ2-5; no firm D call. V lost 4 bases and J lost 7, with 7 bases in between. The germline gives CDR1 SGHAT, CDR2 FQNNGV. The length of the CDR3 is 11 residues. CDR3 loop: CASSSAGTQYF. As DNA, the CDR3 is TGTGCCAGCAGCTCGGCAGGGACCCAGTACTTC.

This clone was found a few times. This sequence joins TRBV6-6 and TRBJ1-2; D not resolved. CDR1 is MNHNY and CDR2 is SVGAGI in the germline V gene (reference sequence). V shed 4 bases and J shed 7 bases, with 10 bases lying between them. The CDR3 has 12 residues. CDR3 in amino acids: CASSSESIGYTF. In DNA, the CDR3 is TGTGCCAGCAGTTCCGAGAGTATTGGCTACACCTTC.

CDR3 loop: CASSLPGQGNTIYF. In DNA, the CDR3 is TGTGCCAGCAGTTTGCCAGGGCAGGGAAACACCATATATTTT. The V and J genes are TRBV28 and TRBJ1-3; D may be TRBD1 (5 bases). The CDR3 covers 14 residues. Germline CDR1 reads MDHEN; CDR2 reads SYDVKM. Trimming took off 3 bases at V and 4 bases at J, with 10 bases between the two ends.

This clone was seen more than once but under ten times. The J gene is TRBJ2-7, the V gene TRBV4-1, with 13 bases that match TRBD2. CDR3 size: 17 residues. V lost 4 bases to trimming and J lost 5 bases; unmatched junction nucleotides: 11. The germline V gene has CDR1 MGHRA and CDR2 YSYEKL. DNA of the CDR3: TGCGCCAGCAGCCCTACTAGGACTAGCGGGAGTACGGACGAGCAGTACTTC. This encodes CASSPTRTSGSTDEQYF.

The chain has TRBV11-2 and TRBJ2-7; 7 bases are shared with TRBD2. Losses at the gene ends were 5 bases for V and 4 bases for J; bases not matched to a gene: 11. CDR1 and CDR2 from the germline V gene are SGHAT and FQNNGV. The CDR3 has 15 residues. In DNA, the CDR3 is TGTGCCAGCAGCACCGACGGGAGGAGGGCTTACGAGCAGTACTTC. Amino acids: CASSTDGRRAYEQYF.

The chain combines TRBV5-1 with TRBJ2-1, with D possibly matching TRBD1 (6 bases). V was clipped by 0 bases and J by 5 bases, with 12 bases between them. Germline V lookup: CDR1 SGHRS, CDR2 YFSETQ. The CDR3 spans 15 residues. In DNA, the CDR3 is TGCGCCAGCAGCTTGGGATACAGGGAGAACAATGAGCAGTTCTTC. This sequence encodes CASSLGYRENNEQFF.

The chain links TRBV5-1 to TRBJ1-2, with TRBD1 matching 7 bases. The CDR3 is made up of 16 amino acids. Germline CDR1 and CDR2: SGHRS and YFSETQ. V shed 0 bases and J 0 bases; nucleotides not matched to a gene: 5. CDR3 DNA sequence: TGCGCCAGCAGCTTGGCTCTCGACAGGGCTAACTATGGCTACACCTTC. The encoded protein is CASSLALDRANYGYTF.

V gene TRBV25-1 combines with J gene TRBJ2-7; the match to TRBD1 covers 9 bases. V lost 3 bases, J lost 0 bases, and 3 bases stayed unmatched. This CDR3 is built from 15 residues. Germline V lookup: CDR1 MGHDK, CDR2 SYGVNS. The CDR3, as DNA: TGTGCCAGCAGTGAGGGACAGGGCTACTCCTACGAGCAGTACTTC. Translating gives CASSEGQGYSYEQYF.

In DNA form, the CDR3 reads TGTGCCAGCAGCAGGCAGCCCAACTATGGCTACACCTTC. Protein sequence: CASSRQPNYGYTF. The chain recombines TRBV21-1 with TRBJ1-2. TRBV21-1 is a pseudogene locus. CDR3 length equals 13 residues.

CDR3 nucleotide sequence: TGCAGCGGGCGGACAGGGCTCACTTTAAGTTCTGGGGAGCAGTACTTC. Amino acids: CSGRTGLTLSSGEQYF. This sequence joins TRBV29-1 and TRBJ2-7, with TRBD1 identical over 8 bases. Germline V gene sequence: CDR1 SQVTM, CDR2 ANQGSEA. The V and J ends lost 7 bases and 7 bases, in that order; junction bases with no gene match: 21. The CDR3 sequence is 16 residues long.